A selection of T cell receptor beta chains follows, all from one sample in a study of cytomegalovirus exposure and HLA in healthy donors. Repertoires were generated with immunoSEQ multiplex PCR, while TCRdb's copy carries only in-frame clones and drops some. The data show about 180,000 clones, over 70% seen once. Sequencing used PBMCs. The receptors were gathered from a woman in her fifties or sixties in good health and CMV-seropositive. The CDR3 runs from the conserved cysteine through the conserved F or W. Each record gives: J gene, D gene, V gene, clone size, CDR3 DNA, CDR3 protein. D genes are given only for firm matches. Part of the rows lack a size; the others show once, few, many or a class for expanded clones.

j_call: TRBJ1-3; d_call: -; v_call: TRBV2; clone_size: -; cdr3_nt: TGTGCCAGCAGGAACACAGGGTTCGACGGAAACACCATATATTTT; cdr3_aa: CASRNTGFDGNTIYF
j_call: TRBJ2-6; d_call: -; v_call: TRBV19; clone_size: -; cdr3_nt: TGTGCCAGTAGGCCCCGGTCTGGGGCCAACGTCCTGACTTTC; cdr3_aa: CASRPRSGANVLTF
j_call: TRBJ2-7; d_call: TRBD1; v_call: TRBV6-6; clone_size: -; cdr3_nt: TGTGCCAGCAGTTACCTCGGACAGGGTTACGAGCAGTACTTC; cdr3_aa: CASSYLGQGYEQYF
j_call: TRBJ1-2; d_call: TRBD1; v_call: TRBV19; clone_size: -; cdr3_nt: TGTGCCAGTAGTACCGACAGGGGGAACTATGGCTACACCTTC; cdr3_aa: CASSTDRGNYGYTF
j_call: TRBJ1-4; d_call: -; v_call: TRBV7-9; clone_size: -; cdr3_nt: TGTGCCAGCAGCTTGGCAGGGTCTAATGAAAAACTGTTTTTT; cdr3_aa: CASSLAGSNEKLFF
j_call: TRBJ2-7; d_call: TRBD1; v_call: TRBV9; clone_size: -; cdr3_nt: TGTGCCAGCAGCGTCGGGACAGGGTACTACGAGCAGTACTTC; cdr3_aa: CASSVGTGYYEQYF
j_call: TRBJ2-1; d_call: TRBD2; v_call: TRBV27; clone_size: -; cdr3_nt: TGTGCCAGCAGGGGGGGGACTAGCGGGAGGGCCCAGAAGTTCTTC; cdr3_aa: CASRGGTSGRAQKFF
j_call: TRBJ2-1; d_call: TRBD2; v_call: TRBV6-1; clone_size: -; cdr3_nt: TGTGCCAGCAGCACCGGGACTAGCTCCTACAATGAGCAGTTCTTC; cdr3_aa: CASSTGTSSYNEQFF
j_call: TRBJ2-7; d_call: TRBD1; v_call: TRBV5-4; clone_size: -; cdr3_nt: TGTGCCAGCAGCCCTGGTGACAGGGGGGGCTACGAGCAGTACTTC; cdr3_aa: CASSPGDRGGYEQYF
j_call: TRBJ2-5; d_call: TRBD1; v_call: TRBV7-3; clone_size: -; cdr3_nt: TGTGCCAGCAGCTCCCTCGACAGGGAAGAGACCCAGTACTTC; cdr3_aa: CASSSLDREETQYF
j_call: TRBJ2-2; d_call: -; v_call: TRBV28; clone_size: -; cdr3_nt: TGTGCCAGCAGTGACTTCAGAGGCCGGGGCGGGGAGCTGTTTTTT; cdr3_aa: CASSDFRGRGGELFF
j_call: TRBJ2-7; d_call: -; v_call: TRBV5-4; clone_size: -; cdr3_nt: TGTGCCAGCAGCTCAAATTTCTACGAGCAGTACTTC; cdr3_aa: CASSSNFYEQYF
j_call: TRBJ2-7; d_call: TRBD1; v_call: TRBV2; clone_size: once; cdr3_nt: TGTGCCAGCAGTCCCCCGAGGACAGGGCGTTACGAGCAGTACTTC; cdr3_aa: CASSPPRTGRYEQYF
j_call: TRBJ1-3; d_call: TRBD1; v_call: TRBV11-2; clone_size: once; cdr3_nt: TGTGCCAGCAGCTTATCAGGGGGCGCCGGAAACACCATATATTTT; cdr3_aa: CASSLSGGAGNTIYF
j_call: TRBJ1-1; d_call: -; v_call: TRBV5-6; clone_size: -; cdr3_nt: TGTGCCAGCAGCCCGCTAGGGCGCGGGACTGAAGCTTTCTTT; cdr3_aa: CASSPLGRGTEAFF